This entry lists 26 T cell receptor beta chains sequenced from one sample in a study of identical twins. One entry per CDR3 protein results from TCRdb running MiXCR on the 5' RACE reads. The data contain 1.5 million to 2 million distinct CDR3 sequences, about 31% of them singletons. The sequenced sample consisted of cord blood. The source is a newborn girl in good health.

On this clonotype: An end of the junction differs from the germline gene, which may be a read error. This chain links TRBV20-1 with TRBJ2-7, with 7 bases matching TRBD2. In germline, CDR1 is DFQATT, CDR2 SNEGSKA (reference sequence). CDR3 length: 14 residues. CDR3 in amino acids: CSATSSGSYNERYF. Here the CDR3 DNA reads TGCAGTGCTACATCTAGCGGAAGTTACAATGAGCGGTACTTC.

The chain links TRBV20-1 to TRBJ2-7, with TRBD2 identical over 10 bases. CDR3 length: 14 residues. The germline V gene has CDR1 DFQATT and CDR2 SNEGSKA (reference sequence). With 0 bases clipped from V and 3 bases from J, the junction kept 2 bases outside the gene matches. This CDR3 reads CSARDTSGDYEQYF. As DNA, the CDR3 is TGCAGTGCTAGAGATACTAGCGGGGACTACGAGCAGTACTTC.

This chain joins TRBV20-1 and TRBJ2-7; D unclear. Germline CDR1 and CDR2: DFQATT and SNEGSKA (reference sequence). This CDR3 spans 12 amino acids. Trimming shortened V by 1 base and J by 5 bases, and 9 bases separated the two germline ends. CDR3 coding DNA: TGCAGTGCTAGAGTTAACGGGCACGAGCAGTACTTC. This sequence encodes CSARVNGHEQYF.

This clonotype was counted a few times. The chain links TRBV6-8 to TRBJ1-1; D remains unclear. CDR3 length: 15 amino acids. Trimming removed 0 bases from V and 2 bases from J, with 10 bases in between. The V gene's germline CDR1 is MNHGY and CDR2 SAAAGT. CDR3 bases: TGTGCCAGCAGTTACTCGAAGGCGGGAAACACTGAAGCTTTCTTT. Protein: CASSYSKAGNTEAFF.

This chain uses TRBV29-1 with TRBJ1-1, with D perhaps matching TRBD1 (6 bases). CDR3 length: 12 amino acids. The V gene lost 4 bases and the J gene lost 8 bases, with 14 bases spanning the gap. Germline V gives CDR1 SQVTM, CDR2 ANQGSEA. In DNA form, the CDR3 reads TGCAGCGTTGTCGGACAGCCCAAGGAAGCTTTCTTT. Its protein product is CSVVGQPKEAFF. Full variable domain (rest looked up from reference TRBV29-1 and TRBJ1-1): SAVISQKPSRDICQRGTSLTIQCQVDSQVTMMFWYRQQPGQSLTLIATANQGSEATYESGFVIDKFPISRPNLTFSTLTVSNMSPEDSSIYLCSVVGQPKEAFFGQGTRLTVV.

In this sample, this clonotype turned up a few times. The rearrangement links TRBV14 to TRBJ2-3, with D unclear. This CDR3 has 15 amino acids. Trimming took 0 bases from V and 5 from J, leaving 12 bases between them. Germline CDR1 is SGHDN and CDR2 is FVKESK. Here the CDR3 DNA reads TGTGCCAGCAGCCAAGATTGGGTAGAAGGAGATACGCAGTATTTT. Protein: CASSQDWVEGDTQYF.

The chain is built from TRBV28 and TRBJ2-7; D not certain. The CDR3 is made up of 15 amino acids. Germline lookup yields CDR1 MDHEN and CDR2 SYDVKM. V dropped 6 bases and J dropped 2 bases, with 17 bases sitting between them. The CDR3 DNA reads as TGTGCCAGCAGGTCGCCGGCAGAAGAAGCCTACGAGCAGTACTTC. This translates into CASRSPAEEAYEQYF.

The chain employs TRBV6-5 and TRBJ2-1; 8 bases are shared with TRBD1. Germline V gives CDR1 MNHEY, CDR2 SVGAGI. V was pared by 6 bases and J by 6 bases, with 7 bases of the junction left unmatched. CDR3 size: 14 residues. The DNA for the CDR3 is TGTGCCAGCAGCCCGCGAGGGACAGGCAATGAGCAGTTCTTC. Its protein is CASSPRGTGNEQFF.

This clonotype was observed a handful of times. The chain has TRBV19 and TRBJ2-6; D is unclear. Trimming removed 6 bases at V and 0 bases at J, with 12 bases between. The CDR3 totals 16 residues. Germline assignment: CDR1 LNHDA and CDR2 SQIVND (reference sequence). The CDR3 here is CASRGSKVSGANVLTF. CDR3 DNA sequence: TGTGCCAGTAGGGGCAGTAAGGTCTCTGGGGCCAACGTCCTGACTTTC.

The chain is built from TRBV7-2 and TRBJ2-2; possibly TRBD1 or TRBD2 for D (5 bases each). Germline-derived CDR1 and CDR2 are SGHTA and FQGNSA. V was shortened by 5 bases and J by 0 bases, with 13 bases between the two germline ends. CDR3 length: 16 amino acids. The CDR3 coding sequence is TGTGCCAGCAGCGCCTTAGGGACGACGAACACCGGGGAGCTGTTTTTT. This codes for CASSALGTTNTGELFF.

CDR3 DNA: TGTGCCAGCAGTTCGAAGACAGGGAAGGCTGAAGCTTTCTTT. Its translation is CASSSKTGKAEAFF. The chain joins TRBV6-6 to TRBJ1-1; 7 nucleotides line up with TRBD1. The ends lost 4 bases at V and 6 bases at J; junction bases unmatched: 8. CDR3 length: 14 amino acids. Germline lookup yields CDR1 MNHNY and CDR2 SVGAGI (reference sequence).

This chain links TRBV6-1 with TRBJ2-5, with TRBD2 matching over 9 bases. Per the germline V gene, CDR1 is MNHNS and CDR2 is SASEGT. V shed 5 bases, J shed 11 bases, and the junction held 18 bases outside the gene matches. The CDR3 totals 16 residues. Here the CDR3 DNA reads TGTGCCAGCAGTTCCCGGTTGGGGCGGGGGGGCAATGAGCAGTACTTC. Residues: CASSSRLGRGGNEQYF.

The rearrangement joins TRBV20-1 to TRBJ2-7; possible D gene TRBD1, 6 bases. This CDR3 has 12 residues. Trimming pared 6 bases from V and 2 bases from J, leaving 11 bases between. Looked up from germline, CDR1 is DFQATT and CDR2 is SNEGSKA (reference sequence). CDR3 in DNA: TGCAGTGCCCGGACAGCTACCTACGAGCAGTACTTC. This translates into CSARTATYEQYF.

The chain carries TRBV19 and TRBJ2-4, with a weak D call TRBD2 (6 bases). Germline V CDR1 and CDR2: LNHDA, SQIVND (reference sequence). The CDR3 spans 15 residues. V lost 4 bases and J lost 0, with 10 bases in between. CDR3 sequence reads: CASSKPGLAKNIQYF. The CDR3 DNA reads TGTGCCAGTAGTAAGCCGGGACTAGCCAAAAACATTCAGTACTTC.

This clonotype has a handful of counts. This chain uses TRBV21-1 with TRBJ1-2; the tabulated D call, TRBD1, remains unverified against the DNA. TRBV21-1 is shown as a pseudogene. There are 14 residues in the CDR3. CDR3 region: CASSTHGTGVGYTF. In DNA, the CDR3 is TGTGCCAGCAGCACCCACGGGACAGGGGTTGGCTACACCTTC.

The chain combines TRBV20-1 with TRBJ1-5; no firm D call. CDR1 and CDR2 (germline): DFQATT, SNEGSKA (reference sequence). The CDR3 has 13 residues. The germline V and J ends were trimmed by 3 bases and 2 bases, with 8 bases remaining between them. CDR3 coding DNA: TGCAGTGCTAGGTCTACCGGCAATCAGCCCCAGCATTTT. Translation gives CSARSTGNQPQHF.

As regards this clonotype: A read error may account for a junction end that differs from germline. The chain carries TRBV5-1 and TRBJ2-6, with 9 bases fitting TRBD1. This CDR3 has 17 residues. Germline assignment: CDR1 SGHRS and CDR2 YFSETQ. The CDR3 bases are TGCGCCAGCAACTTGGGACAGGGTGGTTCTGGGGCCAACGTCCTGACTTTC. It translates to CASNLGQGGSGANVLTF.

The chain's CDR3 is CASSSTGTGVGYTF. The CDR3 bases are TGTGCCAGCAGTTCAACCGGGACAGGGGTTGGCTACACCTTC. The chain couples TRBV6-4 to TRBJ1-2, with 10 bases fitting TRBD1. With V trimmed by 5 bases and J by 7 bases, 7 bases remained unmatched. There are 14 residues in the CDR3. Germline V gene sequence: CDR1 MRHNA, CDR2 SNTAGT.

The genes are TRBV27 and TRBJ2-7; D is uncertain. V was cut by 3 bases and J by 5 bases, with 8 bases left in between. Germline CDR1 reads MNHEY; CDR2 reads SMNVEV (reference sequence). CDR3 length equals 12 residues. DNA of the CDR3: TGTGCCAGCAGTTTGACACGGGACGAGCAGTACTTC. This gives the protein CASSLTRDEQYF.

This clonotype was counted between two and nine times. V gene TRBV7-9 combines with J gene TRBJ1-2, with 7 bases lining up with TRBD1. The J segment lost 4 bases and the V segment lost 5 bases, leaving 7 bases of the junction unmatched. CDR1 and CDR2 from the germline V gene are SEHNR and FQNEAQ (reference sequence). The CDR3 sequence is 14 residues long. The CDR3 DNA follows: TGTGCCAGCAGCCCCGGGACAGCTCTCTATGGCTACACCTTC. Translated: CASSPGTALYGYTF.

As for this clonotype: Because it lacks the conserved phenylalanine or tryptophan at the end, this CDR3 is likely a read error. The chain uses TRBV6-1 and TRBJ2-3, with D possibly TRBD2 on 6 matching bases. Trimming cost V 2 bases and J 2 bases, with 11 bases left between them. Germline assignment: CDR1 MNHNS and CDR2 SASEGT. CDR3 size: 15 residues. The chain's CDR3 is CASSERRDDTDTQYS. Here the CDR3 DNA reads TGTGCCAGCAGTGAACGGCGGGACGACACAGATACGCAGTATTCT.

This chain uses TRBV28 with TRBJ2-4; D possibly uses TRBD1 or TRBD2 (6 bases each). Germline CDR1 reads MDHEN; CDR2 reads SYDVKM. Trimming took 7 bases from V and 13 from J, leaving 38 bases between them. The CDR3 has 19 amino acids. The CDR3 nucleotides read TGTGCCAGCACCCCGGGGACTTTCGCCAGGGACATGATCCACAATGAGCAGTACTTC. Translating gives CASTPGTFARDMIHNEQYF. The whole variable domain, remainder taken from reference TRBV28 and TRBJ2-4, is DVKVTQSSRYLVKRTGEKVFLECVQDMDHENMFWYRQDPGLGLRLIYFSYDVKMKEKGDIPEGYSVSREKKERFSLILESASTNQTSMYLCASTPGTFARDMIHNEQYFGAGTRLSVL.

The chain recombines TRBV19 with TRBJ1-2; no reliable D call. From germline, CDR1 is LNHDA and CDR2 SQIVND (reference sequence). There are 12 residues in the CDR3. Trimming stripped 7 bases from V and 6 bases from J, with 12 bases between. The CDR3 DNA reads TGTGCCAGTACAAAGGGTCCGAATGGCTACACCTTC. It translates to CASTKGPNGYTF.

This sequence joins TRBV2 and TRBJ1-5, with TRBD1 as a possible D gene (5 bases). The V gene lost 7 bases and the J gene lost 6 bases, with 10 bases spanning the gap. CDR3 length equals 12 residues. Germline loops: CDR1 SNHLY, CDR2 FYNNEI. CDR3 amino acids: CASNEGSQPQHF. In DNA, the CDR3 is TGTGCCAGCAACGAGGGGAGTCAGCCCCAGCATTTT.

Details on this clonotype: At one end, the junction sequence differs from germline, possibly due to a read error. The CDR3 DNA follows: TGTGCCAGTAGTGTTCAGGTGAACGCTGAAGCTTTCTTT. The encoded protein is CASSVQVNAEAFF. This chain links TRBV19 with TRBJ1-1; D remains unclear. CDR3 length: 13 residues. CDR1 LNHDA and CDR2 SQIVND come from the germline V gene (reference sequence).

This clonotype was seen a handful of times. The chain employs TRBV4-2 and TRBJ2-1; TRBD2 agrees at 8 bases. Per germline, CDR1 LGHNA and CDR2 YNFKEQ. Unmatched junction bases numbered 2, after V lost 0 bases and J lost 1 base. This CDR3 has 16 residues. This chain's CDR3 is CASSQEAGVSYNEQFF. In DNA form, the CDR3 reads TGTGCCAGCAGCCAAGAAGCGGGAGTTTCCTACAATGAGCAGTTCTTC.